The clone carrying this T cell receptor (beta chain) was found a few times. Its target is unknown. Donor samples were obtained from healthy Caucasian individuals from Russia, aged about 6 to 100. These data belong to a study of blood T cells in healthy people across ages. Study-wide results and caveats: PBMCs that were unsorted prevented a conclusive naive versus antigen-experienced comparison.

Through a sample-barcoded 5' primer and a J-beta primer mix, a second PCR was run for roughly 6 to 11 cycles. MiXCR, applied by TCRdb to the 5' RACE reads, yields one record per CDR3 protein. Of about 560,000 distinct CDR3 sequences in the sample, over 25% were seen once. This same sample was also taken into another study, of T cells of mothers and their children.

This receptor was obtained from a boy aged 2-9 years in good health. The sequenced material came from blood.

In nucleotides, the CDR3 is TGTGCCAGCAGGACAGGGACTGCATTCCAAGAGACCCAGTACTTC. Translation gives CASRTGTAFQETQYF. The chain joins TRBV6-1 to TRBJ2-5; TRBD1 might be the D (7 bases). This CDR3 has 15 amino acids. Germline lookup yields CDR1 MNHNS and CDR2 SASEGT. V was shortened by 6 bases and J by 1 base, with 15 bases between the two germline ends.